This TCR beta chain was sequenced during a study of T cell repertoires in cytomegalovirus infection. Study-wide background: Based on public TCR beta signatures, there were indications of CMV infection and of a matching HLA type.

TCRdb recomputed calls from the reads with MiXCR, one row per CDR3 protein. This sample has around 900,000 distinct CDR3 sequences, with about a third found just once. As regards this clonotype: What it binds is not known. A read error may be the cause here, since a much bigger clone is one base away.

The CDR3 extends over 13 amino acids. CDR1 is SGHTA, CDR2 FQGNSA, per germline. This receptor was obtained from a human donor in good health (CMV status not recorded). Some clones in this sample may be carry-over from other donors' samples. The chain couples TRBV7-2 to TRBJ1-6; D not certain. Specimen: cultured CD8+ T cells from PBMCs, collected from culture after CMV antigen stimulation. The CDR3, as DNA: TGTGCCAGCAGCTCCCCGGGAAATTCACTCCTCCACTTT. As protein: CASSSPGNSLLHF.